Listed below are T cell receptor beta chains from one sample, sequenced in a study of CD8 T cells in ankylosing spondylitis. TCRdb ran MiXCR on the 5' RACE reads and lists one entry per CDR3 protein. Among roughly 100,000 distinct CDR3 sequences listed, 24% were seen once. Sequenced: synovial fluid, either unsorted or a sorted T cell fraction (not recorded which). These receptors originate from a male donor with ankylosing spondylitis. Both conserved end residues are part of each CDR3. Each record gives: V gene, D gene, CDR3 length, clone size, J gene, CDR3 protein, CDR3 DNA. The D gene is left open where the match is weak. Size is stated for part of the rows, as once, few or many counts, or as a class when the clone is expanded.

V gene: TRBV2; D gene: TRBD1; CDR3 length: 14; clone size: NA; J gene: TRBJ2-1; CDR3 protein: CASSGQGAGNEQFF; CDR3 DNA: TGTGCCAGCAGTGGACAGGGGGCGGGCAATGAGCAGTTCTTC
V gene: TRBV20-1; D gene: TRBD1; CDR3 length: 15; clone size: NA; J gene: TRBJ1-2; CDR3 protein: CSARTPGQGGYGYTF; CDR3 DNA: TGCAGTGCTAGGACTCCGGGACAGGGCGGCTATGGCTACACCTTC
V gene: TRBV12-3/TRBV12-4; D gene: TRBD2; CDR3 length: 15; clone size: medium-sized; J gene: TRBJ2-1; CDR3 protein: CASSSGLAGTGEQFF; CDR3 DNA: TGTGCCAGCAGTTCCGGACTAGCGGGAACCGGTGAGCAGTTCTTC
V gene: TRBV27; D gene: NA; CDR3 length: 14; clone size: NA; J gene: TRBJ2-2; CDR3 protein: CASNRDSNVGELFF; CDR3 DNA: TGTGCCAGCAACCGGGACTCGAACGTCGGGGAGCTGTTTTTT
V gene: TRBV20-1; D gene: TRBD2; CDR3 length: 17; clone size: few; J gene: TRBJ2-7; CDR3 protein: CSARDNGLAIYSYEQYF; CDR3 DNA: TGCAGTGCTAGAGATAATGGACTAGCGATATACTCCTACGAGCAGTACTTC
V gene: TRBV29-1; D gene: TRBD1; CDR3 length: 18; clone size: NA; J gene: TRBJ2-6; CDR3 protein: CSVDGDRYDISGANVLTF; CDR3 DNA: TGCAGCGTTGATGGGGACAGGTATGACATCTCTGGGGCCAACGTCCTGACTTTC
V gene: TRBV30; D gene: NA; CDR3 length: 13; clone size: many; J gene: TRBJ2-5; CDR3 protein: CAWSVLNQETQYF; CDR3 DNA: TGTGCCTGGAGTGTCCTAAACCAAGAGACCCAGTACTTC
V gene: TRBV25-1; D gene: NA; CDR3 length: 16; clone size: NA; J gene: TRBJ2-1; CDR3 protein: CASSDSRTVNYNEQFF; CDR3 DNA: TGTGCCAGCAGTGACTCCCGGACAGTGAACTACAATGAGCAGTTCTTC
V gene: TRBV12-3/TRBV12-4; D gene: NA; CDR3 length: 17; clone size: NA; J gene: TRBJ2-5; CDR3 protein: CASTPGRGRPVQETQYF; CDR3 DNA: TGTGCCAGCACCCCGGGGCGGGGGCGCCCGGTGCAAGAGACCCAGTACTTC
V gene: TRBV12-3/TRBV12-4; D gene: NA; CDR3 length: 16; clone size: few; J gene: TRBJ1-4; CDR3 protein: CASSLVVGGLVEKLFF; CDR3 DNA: TGTGCCAGCAGTTTAGTGGTAGGGGGGCTCGTAGAAAAACTGTTTTTT
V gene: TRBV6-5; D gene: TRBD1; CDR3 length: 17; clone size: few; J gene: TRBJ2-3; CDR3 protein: CASSSGQGAFSTDTQYF; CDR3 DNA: TGTGCCAGCAGTTCCGGACAGGGGGCCTTTAGCACAGATACGCAGTATTTT